These 5 T cell receptor beta chains share one sample of origin, sequenced in a study of blood T cell repertoires in COVID-19. TCRdb keeps only in-frame clones here, not all; method: immunoSEQ multiplex PCR. This table has roughly 410,000 clones, about 90% appearing once. Sample: peripheral blood. These receptors were obtained from an older woman with COVID-19, enrolled during active disease.

This clone was observed once. The V call is TRBV19, the J call TRBJ1-4; possibly TRBD1 for D (5 bases). This CDR3 spans 13 amino acids. Trimming cost V 6 bases and J 0 bases, with 5 bases left between them. Germline V gene data show CDR1 as LNHDA and CDR2 as SQIVND (reference sequence). The CDR3 protein is CASRGPTNEKLFF. The CDR3 DNA sequence: TGTGCCAGTAGGGGGCCAACTAATGAAAAACTGTTTTTT.

The chain employs TRBV15 and TRBJ2-3; 8 positions agree with TRBD1. The CDR3 length is 14 residues. With 8 bases clipped from V and 2 bases from J, the junction kept 6 bases outside the gene matches. Germline V gene sequence: CDR1 LNHNV, CDR2 YYDKDF (reference sequence). The CDR3: CATGQGSSTDTQYF. The CDR3 nucleotides are TGTGCCACCGGACAGGGATCCTCCACAGATACGCAGTATTTT. The full variable domain, its missing parts supplied by reference TRBV15 and TRBJ2-3, is DAMVIQNPRYQVTQFGKPVTLSCSQTLNHNVMYWYQQKSSQAPKLLFHYYDKDFNNEADTPDNFQSRRPNTSFCFLDIRSPGLGDTAMYLCATGQGSSTDTQYFGPGTRLTVL.

This chain joins TRBV10-3 and TRBJ1-4; tentatively, D is TRBD1 (5 bases). The germline V gene has CDR1 ENHRY and CDR2 SYGVKD. The CDR3 covers 15 residues. Between the trimmed V and J ends, which lost 2 bases and 4 bases, there was a span of 11 bases. CDR3 loop: CAISEGGAGNEKLFF. The CDR3 DNA reads as TGTGCCATCAGTGAGGGAGGGGCTGGTAATGAAAAACTGTTTTTT.

The sample holds one count of this clone. The chain recombines TRBV2 with TRBJ1-5; perhaps TRBD1 as D (5 bases). Trimming pared 3 bases from V and 7 bases from J, leaving 13 bases between. CDR3 size: 14 residues. Germline loops: CDR1 SNHLY, CDR2 FYNNEI. CDR3 loop: CASSERRGQQPQHF. DNA for the CDR3: TGTGCCAGCAGTGAGAGAAGGGGTCAACAGCCCCAGCATTTT.

The chain recombines TRBV7-3 with TRBJ1-1; 8 nucleotides agree with TRBD1. Per germline, CDR1 SGHTA and CDR2 FQGTGA. There are 13 residues in the CDR3. Trimming removed 5 bases from V and 4 bases from J; junction bases left unmatched: 3. This CDR3 is CASSTDRVTEAFF. Here the CDR3 DNA reads TGTGCCAGCAGCACGGACAGGGTCACTGAAGCTTTCTTT.